Shown below are 10 T cell receptor beta chains from a single sample sequenced in a study of human T cells and chemical hapten exposure. MiXCR, run by TCRdb on the RACE reads, gives a single entry per CDR3 protein. The sample has about 300,000 distinct CDR3 sequences; 5.5% are singletons. Time point defined: pre-sensitization, week 0. Documented treatment: therapeutic diphenylcyclopropenone sensitization with weekly scalp DPC. Here the sequenced sample was whole blood, taken in connection with sensitization to the hapten diphenylcyclopropenone (DPC). Source of these receptors: a woman younger than 30 with alopecia areata. Some clones in this sample may be carry-over from other donors' samples.

This clonotype was seen a few times. The chain uses TRBV4-3 and TRBJ2-5; the D gene is possibly TRBD1 (5 bases). There are 14 residues in the CDR3. Per the germline V gene, CDR1 is LGHNA and CDR2 is YSLEER. The V and J ends lost 0 bases and 5 bases respectively, with 10 bases between them. CDR3 in amino acids: CASSQDTGLETQYF. The CDR3 DNA is TGCGCCAGCAGCCAAGATACAGGTTTGGAGACCCAGTACTTC.

The genes are TRBV7-6 and TRBJ2-7; D gene ambiguous. Deletions cut 5 bases from V and 6 bases from J, with 11 bases between. Germline lookup yields CDR1 SGHVS and CDR2 FNYEAQ. The CDR3 extends over 12 amino acids. CDR3: CASSPQASEQYF. In DNA, the CDR3 is TGTGCCAGCAGCCCCCAAGCAAGCGAGCAGTACTTC.

This clonotype was recorded at least ten times. This chain connects TRBV21-1 to TRBJ1-6; TRBD1 is taken as the D call from the table, unchecked against the DNA. TRBV21-1 is given as a pseudogene. The CDR3 is 19 amino acids. Here the CDR3 reads CASSKAGTGVPFHNSPLHF. Written as DNA, the CDR3 is TGTGCCAGCAGCAAAGCCGGGACAGGGGTCCCCTTTCATAATTCACCCCTCCACTTT.

This clonotype came up many times. The J gene is TRBJ1-2, the V gene TRBV12-3 or TRBV12-4, with D possibly TRBD1 on 6 matching bases. CDR3 length equals 13 residues. V lost 7 bases and J 4 bases, leaving 13 bases between the germline ends. The CDR3, as DNA: TGTGCCAGCAATAAAGGAGGGGGCTATGGCTACACCTTC. Residues: CASNKGGGYGYTF.

There are many counts of this clonotype. The rearrangement links TRBV7-8 to TRBJ2-5; D is unresolved. The CDR3 has 12 amino acids. Germline values: CDR1 SGHVS, CDR2 FQNEAQ. Trimming shortened V by 6 bases and J by 3 bases, and 8 bases separated the two germline ends. In DNA, the CDR3 is TGTGCCAGCAGACTGGTCGAAGAGACCCAGTACTTC. Its protein product is CASRLVEETQYF.

This clonotype turned up a few times. The J gene is TRBJ1-4, the V gene TRBV2, with TRBD1 as a possible D gene (5 bases). Per the germline V gene, CDR1 is SNHLY and CDR2 is FYNNEI. V was pared by 4 bases and J by 0 bases, with 15 bases between. The CDR3 is made up of 17 amino acids. CDR3: CASSARGRVATNEKLFF. DNA of the CDR3: TGTGCCAGCAGTGCCCGGGGACGGGTTGCAACTAATGAAAAACTGTTTTTT. Variable domain in full (rest from reference TRBV2 and TRBJ1-4): EPEVTQTPSHQVTQMGQEVILRCVPISNHLYFYWYRQILGQKVEFLVSFYNNEISEKSEIFDDQFSVERPDGSNFTLKIRSTKLEDSAMYFCASSARGRVATNEKLFFGSGTQLSVL.

The sample holds a few counts of this clonotype. The gene calls are TRBV28 and TRBJ1-6; 8 positions match TRBD1. There are 16 residues in the CDR3. With 5 bases clipped from V and 5 bases from J, the junction kept 8 bases outside the gene matches. Germline CDR1 reads MDHEN; CDR2 reads SYDVKM. The chain's CDR3 is CASSQDRVWHNSPLHF. DNA for the CDR3: TGTGCCAGCAGTCAGGACAGGGTTTGGCATAATTCACCCCTCCACTTT.

The J gene is TRBJ2-5, the V gene TRBV9; D is unresolved. The CDR3 has 15 amino acids. The V end lost 1 base, the J end lost 2 bases, and 12 bases lay between the germline ends. Germline V gives CDR1 SGDLS, CDR2 YYNGEE. CDR3 sequence: CASSVQFSQQETQYF. The CDR3 coding sequence is TGTGCCAGCAGCGTACAGTTTTCCCAACAAGAGACCCAGTACTTC.

This clonotype occurred many times. V is TRBV6-1 and J is TRBJ1-1; D gene unclear. Trimming removed 3 bases from V and 2 bases from J, with 10 bases in between. The germline V gene has CDR1 MNHNS and CDR2 SASEGT. The CDR3 is 14 amino acids. This CDR3 reads CASSEGGINTEAFF. The CDR3, as DNA: TGTGCCAGCAGTGAGGGTGGGATTAACACTGAAGCTTTCTTT.

This clonotype has only a few counts. The chain recombines TRBV2 with TRBJ2-2; either TRBD1 or TRBD2 may fit D (5 bases each). V was clipped by 6 bases and J by 0 bases, with 11 bases between them. This CDR3 is built from 15 residues. Germline V gives CDR1 SNHLY, CDR2 FYNNEI. CDR3 bases: TGTGCCAGCAGCCGGGACGTAGCGAACACCGGGGAGCTGTTTTTT. Protein product: CASSRDVANTGELFF.